The entry that follows covers one T cell receptor beta chain sequence. 60 Vbeta and 13 Jbeta primers were used in PCR. Clones were sequenced by immunoSEQ multiplex PCR, and TCRdb holds only the in-frame ones, with some missing. The table includes about 210,000 clones, around four fifths detected once. CDR3 length: 15 residues. Trimming took 3 bases from V and 2 from J; bases not matched to a gene: 3. The germline CDR1 and CDR2 sequences are LNHDA and SQIVND (reference sequence). The sample is drawn from a study of cytomegalovirus exposure and HLA in healthy donors. The V gene is TRBV19, the J gene TRBJ2-1, with TRBD2 identical over 8 bases. Sequencing input: PBMCs. The origin of this receptor is a man aged 40-49 years in good health and CMV-seropositive. CDR3 region: CASSITSGTYNEQFF. CDR3 nucleotide sequence: TGTGCCAGTAGTATTACTAGCGGAACCTACAATGAGCAGTTCTTC.